Following are 16 T cell receptor beta chains from one sample sequenced in a study of T cells expressing NK-cell markers (dated by TCRdb to 2020 to 2022). Library preparation used 5' RACE. The sequencer listed for this sample is Illumina HiSeq 2000. The reads, reprocessed by TCRdb, yield one row per CDR3 protein sequence and no DNA. The table kept for this sample lists 500,000 to 600,000 distinct CDR3 sequences. Around 3.3% of the sample is held by the ten biggest clonotypes. The material sequenced was blood T cells: a sorted CD56 or NKG2C T cell subset, CD4+ or CD8+ T cells, or bulk PBMC T cells (not recorded which). Receptor source: a man between 18 and 29 years old in good health. Donor details come from another sample of the same person, matched by shared clones.

The chain links TRBV29-1 to TRBJ2-1; TCRdb's D gene call, TRBD2, goes unchecked for lack of DNA. Germline V gives CDR1 SQVTM, CDR2 ANQGSEA. This CDR3 has 15 residues. This CDR3 reads CSVDYIAGTYNEQFF.

V is TRBV12-3 or TRBV12-4 and J is TRBJ2-7; TCRdb indicates TRBD2, and absent DNA this call remains unverified. The CDR3 consists of 14 residues. The chain's CDR3 is CASSPRRVAYEQYF.

The chain uses TRBV6-5 and TRBJ2-5; the D call of TRBD2 rests on TCRdb alone, since no DNA is present to check it. The CDR3 length is 14 residues. In germline, CDR1 is MNHEY, CDR2 SVGAGI. The CDR3 spells CASSSAGTVETQYF.

V is TRBV10-2 and J is TRBJ2-1; with no DNA, the TCRdb D assignment of TRBD2 cannot be verified. The germline V gene encodes CDR1 WSHSY and CDR2 SAAADI. The CDR3 is 15 amino acids. This chain's CDR3 is CASDRLAGGSNEQFF.

The chain links TRBV5-1 to TRBJ2-1; TCRdb's assignment of TRBD1 cannot be checked, as there is no DNA. This CDR3 is built from 15 residues. The germline V gene encodes CDR1 SGHRS and CDR2 YFSETQ. CDR3 in amino acids: CASRESGSRFNEQFF.

The chain employs TRBV20-1 and TRBJ2-7; lacking DNA, the TRBD1 call made by TCRdb goes unchecked. In germline, CDR1 is DFQATT, CDR2 SNEGSKA (reference sequence). The CDR3 is 15 residues long. CDR3 loop: CSASRRGAPSYEQYF.

V usage is TRBV5-1 and J usage is TRBJ2-1; the TCRdb call, TRBD1, lacks DNA for checking. In germline, CDR1 is SGHRS, CDR2 YFSETQ. The CDR3 consists of 15 residues. The CDR3 loop is CASSLGTGLYNEQFF.

The genes are TRBV15 and TRBJ2-1. CDR1 LNHNV and CDR2 YYDKDF come from the germline V gene (reference sequence). The length of the CDR3 is 16 residues. CDR3 in amino acids: CATSRDLRGSYNEQFF.

The chain has TRBV6-2 or TRBV6-3 and TRBJ1-1. There are 13 residues in the CDR3. Germline V CDR1 and CDR2: MNHEY, SVGEGT. CDR3 sequence reads: CASSYYSEAEAFF.

The chain combines TRBV28 with TRBJ1-5; TCRdb proposes TRBD1, but this gene call is untestable without DNA. Germline CDR1 MDHEN, CDR2 SYDVKM. The CDR3 has 19 amino acids. CDR3 loop: CASSLDGNRPPDSNQPQHF.

The chain has TRBV25-1 and TRBJ2-1; lacking DNA, the TRBD1 call made by TCRdb goes unchecked. This CDR3 spans 12 amino acids. CDR1 MGHDK and CDR2 SYGVNS come from the germline V gene. CDR3 sequence: CASTQGGREQFF.

This chain joins TRBV10-3 and TRBJ2-7; TCRdb reports TRBD1, a call that lacks DNA to check it against. CDR3 length equals 14 residues. Looked up from germline, CDR1 is ENHRY and CDR2 is SYGVKD. This CDR3 is CAISPGAATGEQYF.

The V and J genes are TRBV5-1 and TRBJ2-5; TCRdb's D call of TRBD1 is untestable without DNA. This CDR3 has 16 amino acids. Germline lookup yields CDR1 SGHRS and CDR2 YFSETQ. CDR3 region: CASSLSGQENQETQYF. Full variable domain (rest looked up from reference TRBV5-1 and TRBJ2-5): KAGVTQTPRYLIKTRGQQVTLSCSPISGHRSVSWYQQTPGQGLQFLFEYFSETQRNKGNFPGRFSGRQFSNSRSEMNVSTLELGDSALYLCASSLSGQENQETQYFGPGTRLLVL.

V is TRBV4-2 and J is TRBJ2-1; TCRdb's assignment of TRBD2 cannot be checked, as there is no DNA. This CDR3 is 13 amino acids long. Germline-derived CDR1 and CDR2 are LGHNA and YNFKEQ. The CDR3 is CASTSGDYNEQFF.

The V gene is TRBV29-1, the J gene TRBJ2-3; the D call from TCRdb, TRBD1, cannot be confirmed without DNA. The CDR3 sequence is 15 residues long. The germline CDR1 and CDR2 sequences are SQVTM and ANQGSEA. CDR3 sequence: CSVQTGWGVTDTQYF.

V and J are TRBV12-3 or TRBV12-4 and TRBJ2-7; the D call from TCRdb, TRBD2, cannot be confirmed without DNA. This CDR3 has 17 amino acids. CDR3 loop: CASSLKTLAVSSYEQYF.